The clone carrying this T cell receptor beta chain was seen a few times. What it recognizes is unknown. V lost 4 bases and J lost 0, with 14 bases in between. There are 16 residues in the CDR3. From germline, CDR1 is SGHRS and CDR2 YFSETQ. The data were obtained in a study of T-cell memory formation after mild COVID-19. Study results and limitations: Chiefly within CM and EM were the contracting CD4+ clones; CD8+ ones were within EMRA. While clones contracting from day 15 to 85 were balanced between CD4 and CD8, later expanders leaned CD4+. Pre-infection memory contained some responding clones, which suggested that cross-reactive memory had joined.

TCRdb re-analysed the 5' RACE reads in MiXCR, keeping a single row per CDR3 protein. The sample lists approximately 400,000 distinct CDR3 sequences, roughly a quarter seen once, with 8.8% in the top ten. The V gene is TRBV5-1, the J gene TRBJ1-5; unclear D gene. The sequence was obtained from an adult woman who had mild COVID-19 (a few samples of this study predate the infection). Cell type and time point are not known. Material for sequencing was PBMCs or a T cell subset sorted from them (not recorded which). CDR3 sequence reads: CASSPEPRSSNQPQHF. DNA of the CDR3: TGCGCCAGCAGCCCGGAGCCGAGATCTAGCAATCAGCCCCAGCATTTT.